These T cell receptor beta chains were read from a single sample in a study of shared clonotypes between healthy human individuals. Sequencing was performed with immunoSEQ multiplex PCR; in TCRdb, only in-frame clones are kept and a portion is missing. Of 950,000 to 1,200,000 clones in the sample, 77% were seen once. The sequenced sample was memory CD4+ T cells from PBMCs. Every receptor here comes from a man aged 18 to 29 in good health. Some clones in this sample may be carry-over from other donors' samples. Both conserved end residues are part of each CDR3. The D gene is left open where the match is weak. Clone size appears in some rows only: once, few, many, or a class for an expanded clone.

clone_size d_call j_call v_call cdr3_length cdr3_aa cdr3_nt
. . TRBJ2-7 TRBV28 14 CASSVSQGSYEQYF TGTGCCAGCAGTGTTAGCCAGGGGTCCTACGAGCAGTACTTC
. TRBD1 TRBJ1-5 TRBV7-8 13 CASSSTGRQPQHF TGTGCCAGCAGCTCGACAGGGCGGCAGCCCCAGCATTTT
. TRBD1 TRBJ1-2 TRBV4-2 16 CASSQETAGGDYGYTF TGTGCCAGCAGCCAAGAAACGGCAGGGGGCGACTATGGCTACACCTTC
. TRBD2 TRBJ2-1 TRBV5-1 16 CASSFLAGSSYNEQFF TGCGCCAGCAGCTTTCTAGCGGGAAGCTCCTACAATGAGCAGTTCTTC
. . TRBJ1-2 TRBV2 13 CASTGDGLKGYTF TGTGCCAGCACCGGGGACGGTTTAAAGGGCTACACCTTC
once . TRBJ1-2 TRBV2 12 CASRRDNYGYTF TGTGCCAGCAGGAGGGACAACTATGGCTACACCTTC
. TRBD2 TRBJ2-1 TRBV10-3 15 CAIRGSVAGYDEQFF TGTGCCATCAGGGGATCGGTAGCGGGCTACGATGAGCAGTTCTTC
. . TRBJ1-2 TRBV9 14 CASSAGTLDYGYTF TGTGCCAGCAGCGCCGGGACCCTCGACTATGGCTACACCTTC
. . TRBJ2-3 TRBV6-1 15 CASTEYFTSTDTQYF TGTGCCAGCACTGAGTATTTTACTAGCACAGATACGCAGTATTTT
. . TRBJ2-7 TRBV10-3 15 CAISEFTLRSYEQYF TGTGCCATCAGTGAGTTCACATTACGCTCCTACGAGCAGTACTTC
few . TRBJ1-2 TRBV28 13 CASSFILNYGYTF TGTGCCAGCAGTTTTATACTTAACTATGGCTACACCTTC
. TRBD1 TRBJ2-2 TRBV10-3 14 CATGQGPGTGELFF TGTGCCACCGGACAGGGGCCGGGCACCGGGGAGCTGTTTTTT
once TRBD2 TRBJ2-7 TRBV7-2 14 CASSAQAGVDEQYF TGTGCCAGCAGCGCCCAAGCGGGAGTGGACGAGCAGTACTTC
. . TRBJ2-7 TRBV7-8 15 CASSLRRGISYEQYF TGTGCCAGCAGCCTCCGGAGGGGGATCTCCTACGAGCAGTACTTC
. TRBD2 TRBJ2-7 TRBV7-3 15 CASSYSGRGPYEQYF TGTGCCAGCAGCTATAGCGGGAGAGGGCCCTACGAGCAGTACTTC
. . TRBJ2-1 TRBV23-1 14 CASSHPRTDNEQFF TGCGCCAGCAGTCACCCCCGGACAGACAATGAGCAGTTCTTC